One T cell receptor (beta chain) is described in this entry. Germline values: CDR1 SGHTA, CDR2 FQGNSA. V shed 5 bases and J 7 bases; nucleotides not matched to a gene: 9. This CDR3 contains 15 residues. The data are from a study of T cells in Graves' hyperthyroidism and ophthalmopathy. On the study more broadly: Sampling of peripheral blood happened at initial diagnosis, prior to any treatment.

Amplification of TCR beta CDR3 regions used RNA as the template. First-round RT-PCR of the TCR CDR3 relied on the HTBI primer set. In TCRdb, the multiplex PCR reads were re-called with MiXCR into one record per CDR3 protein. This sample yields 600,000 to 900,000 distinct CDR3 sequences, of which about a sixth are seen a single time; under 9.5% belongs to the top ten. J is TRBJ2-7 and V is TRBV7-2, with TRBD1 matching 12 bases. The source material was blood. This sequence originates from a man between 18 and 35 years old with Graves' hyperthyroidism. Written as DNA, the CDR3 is TGTGCCAGCAGCCCGCCGGGACAGGGGGCGTGGGAGCAGTACTTC. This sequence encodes CASSPPGQGAWEQYF.